This record covers a single TCR beta chain. What it binds is not known. Germline-derived CDR1 and CDR2 are MDHEN and SYDVKM. V lost 5 bases, J lost 5 bases, and 10 bases stayed unmatched. The CDR3 is made up of 15 amino acids. This sample was taken from a study of shared clonotypes between healthy human individuals. Whole-study context: Donors, aged 18 to 49, were a couple of women and three men. The plates for each donor numbered three CD4 naive, three CD4 memory, two CD8 naive and one CD8 memory. Findings of the study overall: Naive subsets generally had larger estimated richness than memory subsets.

Genomic DNA belonging to each subset was distributed in equal measure over several immunoSEQ plates. Method: immunoSEQ multiplex PCR; TCRdb's copy keeps in-frame clones and lacks some. The table lists approximately 2.3 million clones, roughly 93% of them singletons, with around 0.4% in the top ten. The sequencing sample was made of naive CD4+ T cells from PBMCs. Regarding subset: CD45RA+ positively selected. The sequence came from a man younger than 35 in good health. Some clones in this sample may be carry-over from other donors' samples. V and J are TRBV28 and TRBJ2-7; 9 bases are a match to TRBD1. The CDR3 bases are TGTGCCAGCAGTCACTCCCGGACAGGGGACCACGAGCAGTACTTC. Protein sequence: CASSHSRTGDHEQYF.